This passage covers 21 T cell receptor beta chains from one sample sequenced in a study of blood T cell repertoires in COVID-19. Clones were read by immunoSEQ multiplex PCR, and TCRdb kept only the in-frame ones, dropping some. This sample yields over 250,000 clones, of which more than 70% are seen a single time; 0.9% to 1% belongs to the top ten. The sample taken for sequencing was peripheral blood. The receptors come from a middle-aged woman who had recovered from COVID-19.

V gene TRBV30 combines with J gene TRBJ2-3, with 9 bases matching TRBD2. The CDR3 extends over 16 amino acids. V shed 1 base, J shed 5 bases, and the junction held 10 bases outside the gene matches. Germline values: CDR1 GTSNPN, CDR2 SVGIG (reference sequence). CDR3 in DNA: TGTGCCTGGAGTGGGCCAGCGGGAGGAGTAGGAGATACGCAGTATTTT. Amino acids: CAWSGPAGGVGDTQYF.

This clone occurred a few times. This CDR3 reads CASTLTHNQPQHF. In nucleotides, the CDR3 is TGTGCCAGCACCCTAACCCACAATCAGCCCCAGCATTTT. The chain employs TRBV28 and TRBJ1-5; no clear D. This CDR3 has 13 residues. V was trimmed by 7 bases and J by 3 bases, leaving 10 bases between them. CDR1 and CDR2 from the germline V gene are MDHEN and SYDVKM.

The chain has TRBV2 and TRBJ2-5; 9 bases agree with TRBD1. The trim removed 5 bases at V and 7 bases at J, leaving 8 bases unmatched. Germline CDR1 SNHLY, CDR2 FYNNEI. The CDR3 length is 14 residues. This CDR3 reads CASSPRTGEGTQYF. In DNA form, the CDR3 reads TGTGCCAGCAGTCCCCGGACAGGGGAGGGGACCCAGTACTTC.

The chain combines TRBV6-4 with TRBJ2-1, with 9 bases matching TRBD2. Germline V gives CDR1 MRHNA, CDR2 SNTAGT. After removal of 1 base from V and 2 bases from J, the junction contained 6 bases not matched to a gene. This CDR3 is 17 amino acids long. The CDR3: CASSDWASGATYNEQFF. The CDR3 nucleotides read TGTGCCAGCAGTGACTGGGCTAGCGGGGCTACCTACAATGAGCAGTTCTTC.

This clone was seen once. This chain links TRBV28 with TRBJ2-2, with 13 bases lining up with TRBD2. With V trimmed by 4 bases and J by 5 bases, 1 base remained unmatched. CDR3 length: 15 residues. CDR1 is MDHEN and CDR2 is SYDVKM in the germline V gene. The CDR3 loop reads CASSSLAGGTGELFF. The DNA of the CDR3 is TGTGCCAGCAGTTCACTAGCGGGGGGGACCGGGGAGCTGTTTTTT. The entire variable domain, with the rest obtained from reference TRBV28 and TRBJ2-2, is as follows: DVKVTQSSRYLVKRTGEKVFLECVQDMDHENMFWYRQDPGLGLRLIYFSYDVKMKEKGDIPEGYSVSREKKERFSLILESASTNQTSMYLCASSSLAGGTGELFFGEGSRLTVL.

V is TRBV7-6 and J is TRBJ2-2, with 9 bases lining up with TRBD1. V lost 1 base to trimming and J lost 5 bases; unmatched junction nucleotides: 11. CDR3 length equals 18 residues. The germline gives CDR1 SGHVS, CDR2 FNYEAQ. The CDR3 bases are TGTGCCAGCAGCTTAGAGACAGGGGGTATTTTACGGACCGGGGAGCTGTTTTTT. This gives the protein CASSLETGGILRTGELFF.

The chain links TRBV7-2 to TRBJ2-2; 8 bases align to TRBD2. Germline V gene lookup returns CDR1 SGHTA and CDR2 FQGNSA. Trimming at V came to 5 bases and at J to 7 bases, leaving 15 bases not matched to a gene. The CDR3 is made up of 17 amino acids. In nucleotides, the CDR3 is TGTGCCAGCAGCCCCCGGAGGTCGCGGGAGGTGGGCGGGGAGCTGTTTTTT. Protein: CASSPRRSREVGGELFF.

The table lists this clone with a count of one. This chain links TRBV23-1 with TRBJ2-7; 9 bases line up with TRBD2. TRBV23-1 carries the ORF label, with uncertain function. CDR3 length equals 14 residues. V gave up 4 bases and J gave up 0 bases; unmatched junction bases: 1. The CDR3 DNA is TGCGCCAGCAGTCCTAGCGGGACCTCCTACGAGCAGTACGTC. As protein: CASSPSGTSYEQYV.

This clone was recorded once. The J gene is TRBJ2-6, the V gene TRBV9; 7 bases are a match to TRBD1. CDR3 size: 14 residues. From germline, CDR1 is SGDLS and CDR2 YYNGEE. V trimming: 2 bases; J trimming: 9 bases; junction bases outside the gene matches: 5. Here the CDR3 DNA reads TGTGCCAGCAGCGTTTGGGACAGCAACAACGTCCTGACTTTC. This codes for CASSVWDSNNVLTF.

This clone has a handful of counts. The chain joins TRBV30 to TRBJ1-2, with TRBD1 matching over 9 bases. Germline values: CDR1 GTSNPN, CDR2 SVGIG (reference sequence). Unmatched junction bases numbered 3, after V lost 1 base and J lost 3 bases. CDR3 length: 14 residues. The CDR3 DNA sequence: TGTGCCTGGAGTGCTGGGACAGGGTACTATGGCTACACCTTC. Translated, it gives CAWSAGTGYYGYTF.

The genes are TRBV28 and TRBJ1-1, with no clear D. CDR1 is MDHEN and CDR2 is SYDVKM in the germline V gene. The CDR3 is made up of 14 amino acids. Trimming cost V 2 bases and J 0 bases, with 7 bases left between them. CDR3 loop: CASSLTALNTEAFF. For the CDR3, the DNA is TGTGCCAGCAGTTTAACAGCCCTGAACACTGAAGCTTTCTTT.

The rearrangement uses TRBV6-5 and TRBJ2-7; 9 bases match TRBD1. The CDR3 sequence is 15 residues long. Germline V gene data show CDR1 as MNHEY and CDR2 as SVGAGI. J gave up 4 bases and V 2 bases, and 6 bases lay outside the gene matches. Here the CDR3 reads CASSYPGTGRYEQYF. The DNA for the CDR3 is TGTGCCAGCAGTTACCCCGGGACAGGGAGGTACGAGCAGTACTTC.

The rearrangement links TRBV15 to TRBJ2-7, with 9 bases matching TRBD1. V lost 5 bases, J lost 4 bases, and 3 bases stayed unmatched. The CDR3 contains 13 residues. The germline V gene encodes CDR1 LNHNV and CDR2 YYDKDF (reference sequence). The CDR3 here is CATSYDRGYEQYF. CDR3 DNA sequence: TGTGCCACCAGCTACGACAGGGGGTACGAGCAGTACTTC.

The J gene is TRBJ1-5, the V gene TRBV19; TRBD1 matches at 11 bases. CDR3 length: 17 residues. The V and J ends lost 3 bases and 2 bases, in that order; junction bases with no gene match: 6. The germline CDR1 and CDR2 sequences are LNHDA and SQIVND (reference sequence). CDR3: CASSIRSGQGGNQPQHF. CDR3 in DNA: TGTGCCAGTAGTATCAGGTCGGGACAGGGGGGCAATCAGCCCCAGCATTTT.

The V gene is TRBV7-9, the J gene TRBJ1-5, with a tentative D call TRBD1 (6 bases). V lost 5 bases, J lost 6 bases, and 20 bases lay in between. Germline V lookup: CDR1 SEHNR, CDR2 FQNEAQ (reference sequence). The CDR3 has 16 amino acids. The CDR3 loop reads CASSQAGAHRGQPQHF. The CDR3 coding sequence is TGTGCCAGCAGCCAAGCGGGGGCCCACCGGGGTCAGCCCCAGCATTTT.

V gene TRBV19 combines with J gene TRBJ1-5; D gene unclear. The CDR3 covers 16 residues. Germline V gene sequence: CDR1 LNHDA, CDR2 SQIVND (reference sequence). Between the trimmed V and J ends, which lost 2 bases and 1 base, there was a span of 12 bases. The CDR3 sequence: CASSITGGLSNQPQHF. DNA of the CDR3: TGTGCCAGTAGTATAACTGGAGGGTTGAGCAATCAGCCCCAGCATTTT.

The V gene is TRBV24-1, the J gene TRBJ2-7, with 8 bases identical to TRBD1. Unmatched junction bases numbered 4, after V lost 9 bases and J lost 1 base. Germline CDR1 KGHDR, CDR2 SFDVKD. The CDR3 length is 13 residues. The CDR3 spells CATGRTGSYEQYF. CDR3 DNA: TGTGCCACCGGACGGACAGGGTCCTACGAGCAGTACTTC.

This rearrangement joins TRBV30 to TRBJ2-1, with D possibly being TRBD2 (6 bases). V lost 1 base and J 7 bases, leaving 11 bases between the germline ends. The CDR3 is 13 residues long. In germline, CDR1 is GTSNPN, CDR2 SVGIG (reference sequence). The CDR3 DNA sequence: TGTGCCTGGAGTGGTCCGGGGAGGAATGAGCAGTTCTTC. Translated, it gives CAWSGPGRNEQFF.

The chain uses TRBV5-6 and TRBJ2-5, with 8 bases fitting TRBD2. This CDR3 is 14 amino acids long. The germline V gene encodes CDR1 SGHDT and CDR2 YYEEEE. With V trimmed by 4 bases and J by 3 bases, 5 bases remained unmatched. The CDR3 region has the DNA TGTGCCAGCAGCCACGGGAGGGGGGAAGAGACCCAGTACTTC. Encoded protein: CASSHGRGEETQYF.

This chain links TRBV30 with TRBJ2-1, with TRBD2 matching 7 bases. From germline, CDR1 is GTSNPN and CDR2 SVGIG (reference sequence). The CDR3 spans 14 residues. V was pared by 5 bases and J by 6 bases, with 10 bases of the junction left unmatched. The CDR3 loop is CAWDPGLPPNEQFF. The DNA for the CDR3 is TGTGCCTGGGACCCGGGACTACCCCCCAATGAGCAGTTCTTC.

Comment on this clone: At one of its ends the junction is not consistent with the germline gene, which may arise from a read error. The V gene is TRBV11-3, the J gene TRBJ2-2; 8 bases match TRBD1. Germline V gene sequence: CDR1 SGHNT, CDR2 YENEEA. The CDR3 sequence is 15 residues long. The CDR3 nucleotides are TGTGCCAGCAGCGCCGGGACAGGACTTCACCGGGGAGCTGTTTTT. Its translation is CASSAGTGLHRGAVF.